The 28 T cell receptor beta chains below all came from one sample that was sequenced in a study of T cell changes during pregnancy in multiple sclerosis. TCRdb keeps only in-frame clones here, not all; method: immunoSEQ multiplex PCR. Of tens of thousands of clones detected, roughly nine tenths appear once; the ten largest clones hold less than 9.5%. The sequencing used CD8+ T cells from peripheral blood mononuclear cells, collected after pregnancy. These receptor sequences come from a female donor with multiple sclerosis, enrolled in a pregnancy study.

The chain employs TRBV19 and TRBJ1-4; possible D gene TRBD1, 5 bases. CDR3 size: 14 residues. V was shortened by 7 bases and J by 3 bases, with 12 bases between the two germline ends. CDR1 LNHDA and CDR2 SQIVND come from the germline V gene (reference sequence). The CDR3 region has the DNA TGTGCCAGTACCCTGGGGGGGTCTAATGAAAAACTGTTTTTT. Translation: CASTLGGSNEKLFF.

The chain couples TRBV29-1 to TRBJ2-1; D perhaps matches TRBD2 (5 bases). Trimming shortened V by 3 bases and J by 7 bases, and 13 bases separated the two germline ends. Germline V gene sequence: CDR1 SQVTM, CDR2 ANQGSEA. The CDR3 contains 13 residues. The CDR3 sequence is CSVDGGSLNEQFF. The DNA of the CDR3 is TGCAGCGTTGACGGTGGGAGCCTAAATGAGCAGTTCTTC.

The chain links TRBV12-5 to TRBJ1-5; D uncertain. CDR3 length: 12 residues. The ends were cut back, 1 base at V and 5 bases at J, with 3 bases in the middle. Looked up from germline, CDR1 is LGHNT and CDR2 is FRNRAP. The CDR3 coding sequence is TGTGCTAGTGGTTTGGGAGATCAGCCCCAGCATTTT. It translates to CASGLGDQPQHF. The full variable domain, rest sourced from reference TRBV12-5 and TRBJ1-5, is DARVTQTPRHKVTEMGQEVTMRCQPILGHNTVFWYRQTMMQGLELLAYFRNRAPLDDSGMPKDRFSAEMPDATLATLKIQPSEPRDSAVYFCASGLGDQPQHFGDGTRLSIL.

The CDR3 loop is CASSRTGMNTEAFF. The CDR3 bases are TGTGCCAGCAGCCGGACAGGCATGAACACTGAAGCTTTCTTT. V and J are TRBV7-9 and TRBJ1-1; 7 nucleotides line up with TRBD1. The junction had 3 bases not matched to a gene; V was cut back by 5 bases and J by 0 bases. Germline V lookup: CDR1 SEHNR, CDR2 FQNEAQ (reference sequence). This CDR3 has 14 amino acids.

The chain employs TRBV2 and TRBJ2-6; D is perhaps TRBD1 (6 bases). Germline V gene data show CDR1 as SNHLY and CDR2 as FYNNEI. V lost 8 bases and J lost 4, with 9 bases in between. This CDR3 has 13 residues. CDR3 sequence (DNA): TGTGCCAGCCAGGGGCGCGGGGCCAACGTCCTGACTTTC. This translates into CASQGRGANVLTF.

V and J are TRBV7-9 and TRBJ1-1, with D unresolved. The germline CDR1 and CDR2 sequences are SEHNR and FQNEAQ (reference sequence). The CDR3 has 16 residues. V dropped 3 bases and J dropped 2 bases, with 16 bases sitting between them. CDR3 region: CASSFSVTSTNTEAFF. CDR3 nucleotides: TGTGCCAGCAGCTTCAGTGTGACTTCCACTAACACTGAAGCTTTCTTT.

The genes are TRBV14 and TRBJ2-1; TRBD1 is a possible D gene (6 bases). V lost 2 bases, J lost 4 bases, and 21 bases lay in between. Germline CDR1 reads SGHDN; CDR2 reads FVKESK. The CDR3 contains 18 residues. This CDR3 reads CASSQHPRQDPSYNEQFF. The CDR3 bases are TGTGCCAGCAGCCAACATCCAAGACAGGACCCCTCTTACAATGAGCAGTTCTTC.

As for this clone: Other DNA sequences from this sample encode an identical CDR3 as well. V and J are TRBV6-5 and TRBJ2-7; 9 bases fit TRBD1. After removal of 0 bases from V and 1 base from J, the junction contained 1 base not matched to a gene. This CDR3 contains 15 residues. The germline V gene has CDR1 MNHEY and CDR2 SVGAGI. CDR3 DNA: TGTGCCAGCAGTTACTCCGGGACAGGGTCCTACGAGCAGTACTTC. It is translated as CASSYSGTGSYEQYF.

This clone occurred a few times. The chain combines TRBV5-5 with TRBJ2-2; 13 nucleotides agree with TRBD2. V lost 2 bases, J lost 5 bases, and 3 bases stayed unmatched. This CDR3 contains 16 residues. Germline V gene sequence: CDR1 SGHKS, CDR2 YYEKEE (reference sequence). The CDR3 loop reads CASSFWTSGSTGELFF. CDR3 nucleotides: TGTGCCAGCAGCTTTTGGACTAGCGGGAGTACCGGGGAGCTGTTTTTT.

Here the CDR3 DNA reads TGCGCCAGCAGCCAAGATAGAAGTGCGAACACTGAAGCTTTCTTT. Protein: CASSQDRSANTEAFF. The J gene is TRBJ1-1, the V gene TRBV4-1, with D uncertain. The germline gives CDR1 MGHRA, CDR2 YSYEKL. The CDR3 has 15 amino acids. Trimming removed 0 bases from V and 1 base from J, with 9 bases in between.

The gene calls are TRBV5-4 and TRBJ1-4, with 10 bases identical to TRBD1. The CDR3 sequence is 14 residues long. Per germline, CDR1 SGHNT and CDR2 YYREEE (reference sequence). V shed 4 bases, J shed 6 bases, and the junction held 3 bases outside the gene matches. This CDR3 reads CASSEGQGYEKLFF. The CDR3 DNA reads TGTGCCAGCAGCGAGGGACAGGGGTATGAAAAACTGTTTTTT.

This chain uses TRBV4-2 with TRBJ1-2; perhaps TRBD1 as D (5 bases). CDR1 and CDR2 (germline): LGHNA, YNFKEQ. Trimming pared 0 bases from V and 6 bases from J, leaving 14 bases between. This CDR3 is built from 15 residues. CDR3 loop: CASSQESGGRNGYTF. CDR3 nucleotide sequence: TGTGCCAGCAGCCAAGAATCCGGGGGACGTAATGGCTACACCTTC.

The chain couples TRBV28 to TRBJ1-3; tentatively, D is TRBD1 (5 bases). CDR3 length: 17 residues. Germline CDR1 is MDHEN and CDR2 is SYDVKM. Trimming took off 2 bases at V and 2 bases at J, with 16 bases between the two ends. The DNA of the CDR3 is TGTGCCAGCAGTTTAAGCAGGGAAATATTAACTGGAAACACCATATATTTT. It is translated as CASSLSREILTGNTIYF.

The chain uses TRBV6-7 and TRBJ2-3, with D maybe TRBD2 (6 bases). TRBV6-7 counts as an open reading frame of uncertain function. The CDR3 consists of 15 residues. V dropped 0 bases and J dropped 0 bases, with 7 bases sitting between them. CDR3 nucleotides: TGTGCCAGCAGTTACTCGACTAGTAGCACAGATACGCAGTATTTT. Its protein product is CASSYSTSSTDTQYF.

In this sample, this clone turned up a few times. The rearrangement joins TRBV9 to TRBJ2-1; 7 bases fit TRBD1. CDR3 length: 15 residues. The V gene end was trimmed by 2 bases and the J gene end by 1 base; junction bases not matched to a gene: 3. CDR1 SGDLS and CDR2 YYNGEE come from the germline V gene. CDR3 DNA: TGTGCCAGCAGCGTTGGGACAGTATCCTACAATGAGCAGTTCTTC. Translating gives CASSVGTVSYNEQFF. Based on the CDR3 plus reference TRBV9 and TRBJ2-1, the full variable domain is DSGVTQTPKHLITATGQRVTLRCSPRSGDLSVYWYQQSLDQGLQFLIQYYNGEERAKGNILERFSAQQFPDLHSELNLSSLELGDSALYFCASSVGTVSYNEQFFGPGTRLTVL.

The V and J genes are TRBV5-1 and TRBJ1-1; no firm D call. This CDR3 spans 14 amino acids. Trimming shortened V by 3 bases and J by 1 base, and 10 bases separated the two germline ends. Germline-derived CDR1 and CDR2 are SGHRS and YFSETQ. This chain's CDR3 is CASSSGGENTEAFF. CDR3 nucleotides: TGCGCCAGCAGCTCCGGCGGGGAGAACACTGAAGCTTTCTTT.

In its sample, this clone is medium-sized. At one end, the junction sequence differs from germline, possibly due to a read error. J is TRBJ1-3 and V is TRBV5-4, with a weak D call TRBD1 (5 bases). The CDR3 has 15 amino acids. In germline, CDR1 is SGHNT, CDR2 YYREEE (reference sequence). Here the CDR3 reads CASSLGGVPGNTIYF. The CDR3 nucleotides are TGTGCCAGCAGTTTGGGGGGGGTCCCTGGAAACACCATATATTTT.

This chain joins TRBV5-1 and TRBJ2-5, with D possibly matching TRBD2 (6 bases). V was trimmed by 6 bases and J by 0 bases, leaving 12 bases between them. The CDR3 is made up of 14 amino acids. CDR1 and CDR2 (germline): SGHRS, YFSETQ. The CDR3 DNA sequence: TGCGCCAGCACCCTTGGGGGGTACCAAGAGACCCAGTACTTC. Translating gives CASTLGGYQETQYF.

This rearrangement joins TRBV11-2 to TRBJ2-7, with TRBD1 as a possible D gene (7 bases). The CDR3 contains 14 residues. Trimming left V 8 bases short and J 4 bases short, with 18 bases between. Germline values: CDR1 SGHAT, CDR2 FQNNGV. For the CDR3, the DNA is TGTGCCAGCTCCGGACAGGAGGGTGGATACGAGCAGTACTTC. It codes for CASSGQEGGYEQYF.

J is TRBJ2-3 and V is TRBV28, with TRBD2 matching 7 bases. Germline values: CDR1 MDHEN, CDR2 SYDVKM. The CDR3 covers 17 residues. V shed 3 bases and J 1 base; nucleotides not matched to a gene: 10. The CDR3 here is CASSFPRGSSRTDTQYF. The CDR3 coding sequence is TGTGCCAGCAGTTTTCCACGCGGGAGCTCCCGCACAGATACGCAGTATTTT.

The rearrangement links TRBV10-3 to TRBJ2-2; 8 bases map to TRBD1. CDR1 ENHRY and CDR2 SYGVKD come from the germline V gene. The CDR3 is 14 amino acids. Trimming removed 11 bases from V and 1 base from J; junction bases left unmatched: 6. CDR3 in amino acids: CAVKDRGNTGELFF. CDR3 nucleotides: TGTGCCGTCAAAGACAGGGGGAACACCGGGGAGCTGTTTTTT.

The table lists this clone with many counts. V usage is TRBV29-1 and J usage is TRBJ1-2; no reliable D call. Germline V lookup: CDR1 SQVTM, CDR2 ANQGSEA. The V end was cut by 6 bases, the J end by 0 bases, with 11 bases between. This CDR3 region has 13 residues. CDR3 protein: CSVPDQANYGYTF. The DNA for the CDR3 is TGCAGCGTCCCTGACCAGGCTAACTATGGCTACACCTTC.

CDR3: CASGRPRGTGELFF. CDR3 in DNA: TGTGCTAGTGGTCGGCCCAGGGGCACCGGGGAGCTGTTTTTT. The chain uses TRBV12-5 and TRBJ2-2; a possible D gene is TRBD1 (6 bases). The CDR3 length is 14 residues. Between the trimmed V and J ends, which lost 5 bases and 4 bases, there was a span of 11 bases. Germline lookup yields CDR1 LGHNT and CDR2 FRNRAP.

This clone showed up many times. The rearrangement uses TRBV6-4 and TRBJ2-3; D unclear. Deletions cut 5 bases from V and 6 bases from J, with 12 bases between. This CDR3 contains 13 residues. The germline V gene has CDR1 MRHNA and CDR2 SNTAGT. In DNA, the CDR3 is TGTGCCAGCAGTCCGACTCCTCACGATACGCAGTATTTT. Translated, it gives CASSPTPHDTQYF.

V is TRBV30 and J is TRBJ2-1, with 7 bases that match TRBD2. This CDR3 comprises 12 residues. V shed 5 bases, J shed 7 bases, and the junction held 5 bases outside the gene matches. Germline CDR1 and CDR2: GTSNPN and SVGIG (reference sequence). The CDR3 region is CAWDSAGNEQFF. In DNA, the CDR3 is TGTGCCTGGGACTCAGCGGGGAATGAGCAGTTCTTC.

This clone was found a few times. The rearrangement uses TRBV27 and TRBJ2-7, with 7 bases identical to TRBD1. Germline assignment: CDR1 MNHEY and CDR2 SMNVEV (reference sequence). The CDR3 consists of 15 residues. The trim removed 6 bases at V and 2 bases at J, leaving 10 bases unmatched. The chain's CDR3 is CASSPGQVSTYEQYF. The CDR3 DNA is TGTGCCAGCAGCCCCGGACAGGTTTCTACCTACGAGCAGTACTTC.

The V and J genes are TRBV19 and TRBJ2-3, with D perhaps matching TRBD2 (5 bases). The V and J ends lost 3 bases and 1 base respectively, with 11 bases between them. CDR3 length: 15 residues. Per germline, CDR1 LNHDA and CDR2 SQIVND (reference sequence). The CDR3 DNA is TGTGCCAGTAGTATTGGAGCGGCCCGCACAGATACGCAGTATTTT. Protein: CASSIGAARTDTQYF.

The chain combines TRBV5-1 with TRBJ2-1; D gene ambiguous. Germline CDR1 is SGHRS and CDR2 is YFSETQ. The CDR3 contains 16 residues. The V gene lost 0 bases and the J gene lost 5 bases, with 15 bases spanning the gap. The CDR3 here is CASSLEFVRSNNEQFF. Written as DNA, the CDR3 is TGCGCCAGCAGCTTGGAATTCGTTAGAAGTAACAATGAGCAGTTCTTC. The complete variable domain, with remaining parts taken from reference TRBV5-1 and TRBJ2-1, reads KAGVTQTPRYLIKTRGQQVTLSCSPISGHRSVSWYQQTPGQGLQFLFEYFSETQRNKGNFPGRFSGRQFSNSRSEMNVSTLELGDSALYLCASSLEFVRSNNEQFFGPGTRLTVL.